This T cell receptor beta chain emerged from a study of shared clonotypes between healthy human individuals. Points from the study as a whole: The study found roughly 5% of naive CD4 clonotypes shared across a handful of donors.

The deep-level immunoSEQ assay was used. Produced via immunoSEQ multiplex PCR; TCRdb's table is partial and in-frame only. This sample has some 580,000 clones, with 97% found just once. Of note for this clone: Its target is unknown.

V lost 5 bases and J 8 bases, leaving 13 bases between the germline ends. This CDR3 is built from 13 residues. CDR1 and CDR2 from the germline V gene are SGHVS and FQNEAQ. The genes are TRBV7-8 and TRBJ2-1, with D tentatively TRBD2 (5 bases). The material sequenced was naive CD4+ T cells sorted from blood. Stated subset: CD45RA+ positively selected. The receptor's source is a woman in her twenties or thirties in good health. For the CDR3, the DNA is TGTGCCAGCAGCACCGGACTTGGGGATGAGCAGTTCTTC. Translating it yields CASSTGLGDEQFF.